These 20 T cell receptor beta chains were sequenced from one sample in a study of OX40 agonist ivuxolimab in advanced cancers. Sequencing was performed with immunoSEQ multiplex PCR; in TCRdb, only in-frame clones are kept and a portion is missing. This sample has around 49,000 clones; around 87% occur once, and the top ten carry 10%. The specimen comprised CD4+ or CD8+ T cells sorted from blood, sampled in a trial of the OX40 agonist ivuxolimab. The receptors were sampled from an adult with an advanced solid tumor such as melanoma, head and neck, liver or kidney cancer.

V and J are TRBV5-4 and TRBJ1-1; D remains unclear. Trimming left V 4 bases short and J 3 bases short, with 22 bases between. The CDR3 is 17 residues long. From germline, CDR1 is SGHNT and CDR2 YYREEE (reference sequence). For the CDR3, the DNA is TGTGCCAGCAGCGCAAACGAAAAAGGGAGGGTCGACACTGAAGCTTTCTTT. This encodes CASSANEKGRVDTEAFF.

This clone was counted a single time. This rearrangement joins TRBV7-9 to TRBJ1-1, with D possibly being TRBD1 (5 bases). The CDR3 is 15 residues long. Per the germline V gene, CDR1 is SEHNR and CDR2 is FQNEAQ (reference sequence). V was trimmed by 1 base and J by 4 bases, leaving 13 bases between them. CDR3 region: CASSLGRRDATEAFF. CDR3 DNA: TGTGCCAGCAGCTTAGGGCGCAGGGATGCCACTGAAGCTTTCTTT. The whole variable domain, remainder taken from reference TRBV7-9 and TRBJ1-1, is DTGVSQNPRHKITKRGQNVTFRCDPISEHNRLYWYRQTLGQGPEFLTYFQNEAQLEKSRLLSDRFSAERPKGSFSTLEIQRTEQGDSAMYLCASSLGRRDATEAFFGQGTRLTVV.

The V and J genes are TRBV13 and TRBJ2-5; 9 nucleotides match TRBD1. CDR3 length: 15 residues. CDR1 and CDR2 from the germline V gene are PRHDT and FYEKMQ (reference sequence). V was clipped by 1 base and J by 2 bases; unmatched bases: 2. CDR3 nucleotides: TGTGCCAGCAGCTTAGACAGGGGGCGGCAAGAGACCCAGTACTTC. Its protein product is CASSLDRGRQETQYF.

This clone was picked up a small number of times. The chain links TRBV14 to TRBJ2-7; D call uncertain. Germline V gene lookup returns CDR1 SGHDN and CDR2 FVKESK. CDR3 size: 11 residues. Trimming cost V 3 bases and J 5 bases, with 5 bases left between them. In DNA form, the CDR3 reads TGTGCCAGCAGCCACGGAGACGAGCAGTACTTC. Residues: CASSHGDEQYF. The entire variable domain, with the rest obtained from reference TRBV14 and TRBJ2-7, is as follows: EAGVTQFPSHSVIEKGQTVTLRCDPISGHDNLYWYRRVMGKEIKFLLHFVKESKQDESGMPNNRFLAERTGGTYSTLKVQPAELEDSGVYFCASSHGDEQYFGPGTRLTVT.

The CDR3, as DNA: TGTGCCAGCAGTGAGCAAGGGGAGTCCTACAATGAGCAGTTCTTC. This sequence encodes CASSEQGESYNEQFF. The chain uses TRBV2 and TRBJ2-1, with D perhaps being TRBD1 or TRBD2 (5 bases each). Per germline, CDR1 SNHLY and CDR2 FYNNEI. The V and J ends lost 3 bases and 1 base respectively, with 10 bases between them. This CDR3 is 15 amino acids long.

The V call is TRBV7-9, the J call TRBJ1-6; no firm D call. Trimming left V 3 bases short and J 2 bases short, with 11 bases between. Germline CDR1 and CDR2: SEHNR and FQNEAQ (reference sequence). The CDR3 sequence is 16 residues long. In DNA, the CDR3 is TGTGCCAGCAGCTTGGAGGGCACAGCCTATAATTCACCCCTCCACTTT. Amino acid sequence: CASSLEGTAYNSPLHF. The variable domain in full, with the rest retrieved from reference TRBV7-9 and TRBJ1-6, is DTGVSQNPRHKITKRGQNVTFRCDPISEHNRLYWYRQTLGQGPEFLTYFQNEAQLEKSRLLSDRFSAERPKGSFSTLEIQRTEQGDSAMYLCASSLEGTAYNSPLHFGNGTRLTVT.

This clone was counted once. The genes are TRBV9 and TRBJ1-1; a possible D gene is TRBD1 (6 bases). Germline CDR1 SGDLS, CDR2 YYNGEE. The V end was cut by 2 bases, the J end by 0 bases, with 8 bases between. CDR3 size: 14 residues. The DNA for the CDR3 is TGTGCCAGCAGCGTTTCAGGGGTGAACACTGAAGCTTTCTTT. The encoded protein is CASSVSGVNTEAFF.

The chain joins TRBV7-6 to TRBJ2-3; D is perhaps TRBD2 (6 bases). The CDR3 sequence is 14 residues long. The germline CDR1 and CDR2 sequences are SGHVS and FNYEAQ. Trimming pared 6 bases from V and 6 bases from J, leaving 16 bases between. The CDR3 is CASRKTSSTDTQYF. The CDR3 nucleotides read TGTGCCAGCAGGAAGACTAGTTCCACGGATACGCAGTATTTT.

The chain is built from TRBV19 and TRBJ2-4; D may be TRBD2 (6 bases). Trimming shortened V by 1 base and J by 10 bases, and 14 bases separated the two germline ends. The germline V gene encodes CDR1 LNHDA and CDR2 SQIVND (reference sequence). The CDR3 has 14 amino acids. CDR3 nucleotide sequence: TGTGCCAGTAGTATAGTTCGGGGACTCCCAATTCAGTACTTC. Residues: CASSIVRGLPIQYF.

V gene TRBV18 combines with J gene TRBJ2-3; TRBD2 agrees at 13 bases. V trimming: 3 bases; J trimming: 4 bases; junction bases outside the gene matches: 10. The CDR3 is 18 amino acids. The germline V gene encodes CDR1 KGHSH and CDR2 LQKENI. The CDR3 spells CASSPDPSGLAGSDTQYF. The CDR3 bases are TGTGCCAGCTCACCGGATCCCTCGGGACTAGCGGGATCAGATACGCAGTATTTT. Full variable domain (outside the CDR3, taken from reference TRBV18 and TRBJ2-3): NAGVMQNPRHLVRRRGQEARLRCSPMKGHSHVYWYRQLPEEGLKFMVYLQKENIIDESGMPKERFSAEFPKEGPSILRIQQVVRGDSAAYFCASSPDPSGLAGSDTQYFGPGTRLTVL.

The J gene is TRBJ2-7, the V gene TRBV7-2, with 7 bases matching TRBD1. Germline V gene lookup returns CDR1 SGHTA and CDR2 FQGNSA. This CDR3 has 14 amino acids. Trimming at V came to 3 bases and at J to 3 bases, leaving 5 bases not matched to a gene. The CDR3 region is CASSFYRGGYEQYF. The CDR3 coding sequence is TGTGCCAGCAGCTTCTACAGGGGTGGCTACGAGCAGTACTTC.

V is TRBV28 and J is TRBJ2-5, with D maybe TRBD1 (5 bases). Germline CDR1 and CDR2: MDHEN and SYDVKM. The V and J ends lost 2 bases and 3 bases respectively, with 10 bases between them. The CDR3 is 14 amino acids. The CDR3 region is CASSLQGAEETQYF. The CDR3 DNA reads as TGTGCCAGCAGTTTACAAGGGGCGGAAGAGACCCAGTACTTC.

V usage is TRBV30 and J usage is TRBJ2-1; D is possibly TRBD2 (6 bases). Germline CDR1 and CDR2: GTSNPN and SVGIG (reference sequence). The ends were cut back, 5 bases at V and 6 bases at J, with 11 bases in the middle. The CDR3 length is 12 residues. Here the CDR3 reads CAWGTAPNEQFF. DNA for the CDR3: TGTGCCTGGGGGACTGCTCCCAATGAGCAGTTCTTC.

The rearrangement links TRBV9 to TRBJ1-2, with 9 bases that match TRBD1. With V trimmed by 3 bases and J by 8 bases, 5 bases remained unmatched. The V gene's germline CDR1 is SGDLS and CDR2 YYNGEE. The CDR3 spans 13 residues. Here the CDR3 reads CASSDRDRDGYTF. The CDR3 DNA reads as TGTGCCAGCAGCGACCGGGACAGGGACGGCTACACCTTC.

The CDR3 loop is CASSLSPRLAGVTGELFF. CDR3 DNA: TGTGCCAGCAGCTTAAGCCCCCGACTAGCGGGAGTGACCGGGGAGCTGTTTTTT. The rearrangement joins TRBV7-6 to TRBJ2-2, with 12 bases lining up with TRBD2. This CDR3 region has 18 residues. CDR1 is SGHVS, CDR2 FNYEAQ, per germline. V shed 2 bases and J 5 bases; nucleotides not matched to a gene: 9.

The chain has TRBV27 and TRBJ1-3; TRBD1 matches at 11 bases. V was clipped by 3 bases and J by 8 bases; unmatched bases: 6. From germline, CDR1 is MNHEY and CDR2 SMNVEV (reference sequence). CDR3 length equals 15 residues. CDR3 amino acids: CASSFGTGGGYTIYF. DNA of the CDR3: TGTGCCAGCAGTTTCGGGACAGGGGGAGGATACACCATATATTTT.

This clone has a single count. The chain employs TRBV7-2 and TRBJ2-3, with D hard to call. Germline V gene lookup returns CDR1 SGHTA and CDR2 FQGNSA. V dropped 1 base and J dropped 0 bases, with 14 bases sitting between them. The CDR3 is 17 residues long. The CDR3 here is CASSLESTWSSTDTQYF. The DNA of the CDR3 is TGTGCCAGCAGCTTAGAGAGTACCTGGTCGAGCACAGATACGCAGTATTTT.

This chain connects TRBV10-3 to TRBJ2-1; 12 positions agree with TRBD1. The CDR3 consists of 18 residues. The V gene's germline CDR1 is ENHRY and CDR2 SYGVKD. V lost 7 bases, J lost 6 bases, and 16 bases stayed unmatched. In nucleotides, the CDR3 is TGTGCCATCACAGGTGGACCGGGACAGGGGGCTTGGGGCAATGAGCAGTTCTTC. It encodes CAITGGPGQGAWGNEQFF.

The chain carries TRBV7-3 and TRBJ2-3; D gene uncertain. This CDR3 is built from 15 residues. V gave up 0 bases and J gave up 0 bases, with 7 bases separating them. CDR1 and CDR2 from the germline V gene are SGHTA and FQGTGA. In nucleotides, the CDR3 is TGTGCCAGCAGCTTAACCAACTATAGCACAGATACGCAGTATTTT. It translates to CASSLTNYSTDTQYF.

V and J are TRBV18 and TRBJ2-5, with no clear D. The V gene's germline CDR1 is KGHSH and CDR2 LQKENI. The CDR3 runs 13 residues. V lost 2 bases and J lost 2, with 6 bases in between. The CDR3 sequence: CASSPGQQETQYF. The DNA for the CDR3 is TGTGCCAGCTCACCAGGGCAGCAAGAGACCCAGTACTTC.